The clone carrying this T cell receptor beta chain is a singleton in its sample. The CDR3 length is 14 residues. Germline CDR1 reads LGHNT; CDR2 reads FRNRAP. J lost 8 bases, V lost 1 base, and 1 base had no gene match. The entry originates in a study of blood T cell repertoires in COVID-19. The overall study: Sample material is recorded as cDNA or gDNA derived from T cells, B-cell-depleted T cells, or PBMCs.

Libraries were prepared by immunoSEQ multiplex PCR; TCRdb keeps only in-frame clonotypes and omits some of them. Seen here are around 430,000 clones, more than 70% observed once, and the top ten hold roughly an eighth. The sample comprised peripheral blood. The V and J genes are TRBV12-5 and TRBJ2-3; TRBD1 agrees at 12 bases. This clonotype originated in a woman in her fifties or sixties with COVID-19, enrolled during active disease. The DNA for the CDR3 is TGTGCTAGTGGTTTGGGGGACAGGGGGCTTACGCAGTATTTT. It is translated as CASGLGDRGLTQYF. The whole variable domain, remainder taken from reference TRBV12-5 and TRBJ2-3, is DARVTQTPRHKVTEMGQEVTMRCQPILGHNTVFWYRQTMMQGLELLAYFRNRAPLDDSGMPKDRFSAEMPDATLATLKIQPSEPRDSAVYFCASGLGDRGLTQYFGPGTRLTVL.